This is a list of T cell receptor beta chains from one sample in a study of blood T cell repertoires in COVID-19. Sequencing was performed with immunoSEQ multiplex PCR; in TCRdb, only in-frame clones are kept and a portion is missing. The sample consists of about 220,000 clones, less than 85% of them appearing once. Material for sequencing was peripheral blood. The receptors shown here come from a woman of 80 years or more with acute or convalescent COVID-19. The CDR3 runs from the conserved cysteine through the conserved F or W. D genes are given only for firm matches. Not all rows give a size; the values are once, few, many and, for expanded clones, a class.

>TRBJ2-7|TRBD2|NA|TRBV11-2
CASSLEPRSGGIYEQYF
TGTGCCAGCAGCTTAGAACCTCGTAGCGGGGGGATCTACGAGCAGTACTTC
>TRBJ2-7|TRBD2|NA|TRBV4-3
CASSRLLAGGPYEQYF
TGCGCCAGCAGTCGCCTACTAGCGGGGGGCCCATACGAGCAGTACTTC
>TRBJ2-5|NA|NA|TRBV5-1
CASSPGRDMETQYF
TGCGCCAGCAGCCCAGGCCGGGATATGGAGACCCAGTACTTC
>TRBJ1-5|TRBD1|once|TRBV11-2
CASSPTGGQEPQHF
TGTGCCAGCAGCCCGACAGGGGGCCAAGAGCCCCAGCATTTT
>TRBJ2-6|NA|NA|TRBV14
CASSQLTTLGANVLTF
TGTGCCAGCAGCCAGCTAACCACTCTGGGGGCCAACGTCCTGACTTTC
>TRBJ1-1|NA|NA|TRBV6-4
CASRDPFRFSGTEAFF
TGTGCCAGCAGGGACCCCTTTCGCTTCTCGGGGACTGAAGCTTTCTTT
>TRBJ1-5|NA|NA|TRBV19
CASSSGWGRGYEVGNQPQHF
TGTGCCAGTAGTTCCGGCTGGGGCCGGGGGTATGAGGTGGGCAATCAGCCCCAGCATTTT
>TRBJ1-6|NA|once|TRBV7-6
CASSLLTGPDSPLHF
TGTGCCAGCAGCTTATTAACAGGGCCAGATTCACCCCTCCACTTT
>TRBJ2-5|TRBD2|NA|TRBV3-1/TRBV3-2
CASSPTSGGLETQYF
TGTGCCAGCAGCCCAACTAGCGGGGGCCTTGAGACCCAGTACTTC
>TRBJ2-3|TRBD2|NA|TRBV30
CALPGGAGDFSTDTQYF
TGTGCTCTCCCAGGAGGAGCGGGGGATTTCAGCACAGATACGCAGTATTTT
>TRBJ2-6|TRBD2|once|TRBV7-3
CASSLGHSRGLAGANVLTF
TGTGCCAGCAGCTTAGGGCATTCGCGGGGGTTAGCTGGGGCCAACGTCCTGACTTTC
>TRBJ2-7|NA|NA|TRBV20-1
CSARDSRTQYF
TGCAGTGCTAGAGATTCCCGGACTCAGTACTTC
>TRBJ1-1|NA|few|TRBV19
CASKVQTLTEAFF
TGTGCCAGTAAAGTGCAGACTCTCACTGAAGCTTTCTTT
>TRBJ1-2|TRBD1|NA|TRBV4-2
CASSQARQGLWGYTF
TGTGCCAGCAGCCAAGCCCGACAGGGTTTGTGGGGCTACACCTTC
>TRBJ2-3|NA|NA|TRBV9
CASSVDGTVGDTQYF
TGTGCCAGCAGCGTAGACGGGACTGTGGGAGATACGCAGTATTTT
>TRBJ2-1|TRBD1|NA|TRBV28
CASSLGQGDGKEQFF
TGTGCCAGCAGTCTGGGACAGGGGGATGGAAAGGAGCAGTTCTTC
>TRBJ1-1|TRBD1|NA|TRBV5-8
CASSLGQGANTEAFF
TGTGCCAGCAGCCTTGGGCAGGGGGCAAACACTGAAGCTTTCTTT
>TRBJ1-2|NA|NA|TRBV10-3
CAIRDYDYGYTF
TGTGCCATCAGGGACTACGACTATGGCTACACCTTC
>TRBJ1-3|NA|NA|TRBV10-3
CAIRGPEGSTIYF
TGTGCCATCAGGGGGCCGGAGGGAAGCACCATATATTTT